What follows is one T cell receptor (beta chain) and its context. Sequenced by immunoSEQ multiplex PCR; TCRdb stores in-frame clones only, minus some. The sample consists of 85,000 or so clones, 81% of them appearing once. Between the trimmed V and J ends, which lost 8 bases and 2 bases, there was a span of 12 bases. The CDR3 spans 13 residues. Looked up from germline, CDR1 is MDHEN and CDR2 is SYDVKM. The record originates from a study of blood T cell repertoires in COVID-19. Study context: Donors in the United States, Italy and Spain gave samples during acute or convalescent COVID-19. PBMCs, B-cell-depleted T cells, or T cells provided the cDNA or gDNA that made up the material.

The sequence was collected from a man aged 80 or over with acute or convalescent COVID-19. The J gene is TRBJ1-2, the V gene TRBV28, with D maybe TRBD1 (6 bases). The source material was peripheral blood. The CDR3 spells CASGDRINYGYTF. As DNA, the CDR3 is TGTGCCAGCGGAGACAGGATCAACTATGGCTACACCTTC.